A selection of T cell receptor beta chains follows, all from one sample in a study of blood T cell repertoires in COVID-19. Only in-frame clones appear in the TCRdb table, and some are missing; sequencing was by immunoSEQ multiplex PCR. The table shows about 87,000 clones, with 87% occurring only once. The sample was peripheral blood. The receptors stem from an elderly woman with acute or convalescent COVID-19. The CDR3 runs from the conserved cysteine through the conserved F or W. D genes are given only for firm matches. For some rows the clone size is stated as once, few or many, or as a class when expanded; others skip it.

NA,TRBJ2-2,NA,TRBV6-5,TGTGCCAGCCGGGGTTCGAACACCGGGGAGCTGTTTTTT,CASRGSNTGELFF
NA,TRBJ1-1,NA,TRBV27,TGTGCCAGCAGTACTCCCGGGACTGAAGCTTTCTTT,CASSTPGTEAFF
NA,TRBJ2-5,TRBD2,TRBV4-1,TGCGCCAGCAGCCATACTAGCGGGGGCTCTATTCAAGAGACCCAGTACTTC,CASSHTSGGSIQETQYF
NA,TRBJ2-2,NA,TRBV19,TGTGCCAGTAGTATAGGACACCTGACCGGGGAGCTGTTTTTT,CASSIGHLTGELFF
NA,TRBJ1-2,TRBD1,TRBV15,TGTGCCACCAGCAGAGATAGAGGGGGCCTACTCTATGGCTACACCTTC,CATSRDRGGLLYGYTF
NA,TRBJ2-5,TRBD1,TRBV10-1,TGCGCCAGCAATAGGACAGGGTGCCCTTTACAAGAGACCCAGTACTTC,CASNRTGCPLQETQYF
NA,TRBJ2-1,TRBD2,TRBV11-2,TGTGCCAGCAGCTTATCAGCGGGGGGGTCCTACAATGAGCAGTTCTTC,CASSLSAGGSYNEQFF
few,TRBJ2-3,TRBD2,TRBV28,TGTGCTGTAGCGGGGGTAGCAGATACGCAGTATTTT,CAVAGVADTQYF
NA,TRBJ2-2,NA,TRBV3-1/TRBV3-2,TGTGCCAGCAGCCAAGTCACAGGAAGAACCGGGGAGCTGTTTTTT,CASSQVTGRTGELFF
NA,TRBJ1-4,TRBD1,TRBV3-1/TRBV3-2,TGTGCCAGCAGCCCCAACCGGGACAGGGATGAAAAACTGTTTTTT,CASSPNRDRDEKLFF